This TCR beta chain was profiled in a study of blood T cell dynamics during melanoma immunotherapy. Study summary: Standard first-line treatment here was pembrolizumab or nivolumab plus ipilimumab in metastatic melanoma.

Time point meaning: pre-treatment baseline. Blood was drawn before treatment and at week 3 after checkpoint blockade. No patient had earlier systemic cancer treatment, concurrent immunosuppressants, or another active cancer. Trimming shortened V by 0 bases and J by 3 bases, and 12 bases separated the two germline ends. This CDR3 is 17 amino acids long. Germline V lookup: CDR1 SGHAT, CDR2 FQNNGV. Each bulk PBMC sample had roughly 350 ng DNA loaded. Assay: immunoSEQ multiplex PCR; the TCRdb copy retains only in-frame clones and omits some. Among 7,000 or so clones listed, about 78% were seen once. The sequences come from blood, collected from a patient treated with checkpoint blockade. The chain couples TRBV11-2 to TRBJ2-6, with D perhaps matching TRBD1 (6 bases). This receptor was identified in a human donor with melanoma. CDR3 DNA sequence: TGTGCCAGCAGCTTAGATAAGGGGGTGCATGGGGCCAACGTCCTGACTTTC. This sequence encodes CASSLDKGVHGANVLTF.